These T cell receptor beta chains were read from a single sample in a study of OX40 agonist ivuxolimab in advanced cancers. Some clones are missing from TCRdb's copy, which holds only in-frame ones; the method was immunoSEQ multiplex PCR. This table holds approximately 76,000 clones, more than 70% found once. The specimen comprised CD4+ or CD8+ T cells sorted from blood, sampled in a trial of the OX40 agonist ivuxolimab. These receptor sequences come from an adult with an advanced solid tumor such as melanoma, head and neck, liver or kidney cancer. Each CDR3 is given without its conserved first and last residue.

v_call	j_call	cdr3_aa
TRBV11-2	TRBJ1-1	ASSLVAGSTEAF
TRBV9	TRBJ1-4	ASSVDVVGNEKLF
TRBV30	TRBJ1-2	AWSVDGGAFGYT
TRBV10-3	TRBJ1-3	ATITGYGNTIY
TRBV9	TRBJ2-3	ASSVNGASTDTQY
TRBV2	TRBJ2-7	ASTDGFKEQY
TRBV27	TRBJ2-2	ATRTGGNTGELF
TRBV7-9	TRBJ1-1	ASSFAGWTEAF
TRBV4-1	TRBJ1-4	ASSRWDRGATNEKLF
TRBV6-1	TRBJ2-5	ASRPGSIGTQY
TRBV11-2	TRBJ2-1	ASREAQYNEQF
TRBV11-1	TRBJ2-1	ASSLANYRGNEQF
TRBV19	TRBJ1-1	ASSLDGQLNTEAF
TRBV30	TRBJ1-5	AWSPTGAGQPQH
TRBV29-1	TRBJ1-2	SVVPVTNYGYT